The 13 T cell receptor beta chains reported below all come from one sample, sequenced in a study of control samples from healthy donors and cancer patients. Here immunoSEQ multiplex PCR was the method, and the copy in TCRdb shows in-frame clones only, minus some. There are approximately 170,000 clones in the sample; approximately 92% occur only once, and about 4% lies in the top ten. Sequenced material: blood. Receptors were obtained from a woman in her sixties or seventies in good health.

CDR3: CASSQADPYGYTF. The CDR3 DNA reads as TGTGCCAGCAGCCAGGCAGACCCCTATGGCTACACCTTC. J is TRBJ1-2 and V is TRBV3-1 (or the pseudogene TRBV3-2); D call uncertain. The germline V gene encodes CDR1 LGHDT and CDR2 YNNKEL (reference sequence). This CDR3 region has 13 residues. The V end was cut by 3 bases, the J end by 4 bases, with 9 bases between.

This rearrangement joins TRBV10-3 to TRBJ2-6, with 12 bases aligning to TRBD1. The V and J ends lost 0 bases and 4 bases, in that order; junction bases with no gene match: 4. Germline-derived CDR1 and CDR2 are ENHRY and SYGVKD. The CDR3 is 18 residues long. Here the CDR3 reads CAISESGGQGAGANVLTF. For the CDR3, the DNA is TGTGCCATCAGTGAGTCGGGGGGACAGGGGGCAGGGGCCAACGTCCTGACTTTC.

The chain has TRBV7-2 and TRBJ2-1; 10 bases align to TRBD2. With 6 bases clipped from V and 10 bases from J, the junction kept 6 bases outside the gene matches. CDR1 is SGHTA, CDR2 FQGNSA, per germline. The CDR3 extends over 13 amino acids. For the CDR3, the DNA is TGTGCCAGCAGACTGGGACTAGCGTACGAGCAGTTCTTC. Its protein is CASRLGLAYEQFF.

The chain carries TRBV9 and TRBJ2-1; 16 bases fit TRBD2. V lost 7 bases, J lost 7 bases, and 11 bases stayed unmatched. The CDR3 contains 17 residues. The germline V gene encodes CDR1 SGDLS and CDR2 YYNGEE. Written as DNA, the CDR3 is TGTGCCAGCTCCCCCGGGACTAGCGGGGGGGCGGAGAATGAGCAGTTCTTC. Translation: CASSPGTSGGAENEQFF.

This chain joins TRBV7-9 and TRBJ2-3; D may be TRBD2 (6 bases). Germline loops: CDR1 SEHNR, CDR2 FQNEAQ (reference sequence). V lost 5 bases, J lost 3 bases, and 12 bases lay in between. There are 14 residues in the CDR3. The CDR3 spells CASSQEGLTDTQYF. Written as DNA, the CDR3 is TGTGCCAGCAGCCAGGAGGGATTGACAGATACGCAGTATTTT.

The J gene is TRBJ1-4, the V gene TRBV19, with 11 bases aligning to TRBD1. V was clipped by 10 bases and J by 1 base; unmatched bases: 11. The CDR3 length is 17 residues. The germline gives CDR1 LNHDA, CDR2 SQIVND (reference sequence). CDR3 sequence reads: CATASGTGGRTNEKLFF. CDR3 in DNA: TGTGCCACCGCGTCTGGGACAGGGGGAAGAACTAATGAAAAACTGTTTTTT.

V and J are TRBV27 and TRBJ1-1; the D is unclear. Trimming took 1 base from V and 4 from J, leaving 7 bases between them. Germline V gene sequence: CDR1 MNHEY, CDR2 SMNVEV (reference sequence). CDR3 size: 13 residues. The CDR3 reads CASSLFRGTEAFF. The CDR3 nucleotides are TGTGCCAGCAGTTTATTCCGGGGCACTGAAGCTTTCTTT.

V and J are TRBV5-6 and TRBJ2-7, with D hard to call. The V end was cut by 0 bases, the J end by 5 bases, with 6 bases between. The CDR3 is 12 amino acids. The germline CDR1 and CDR2 sequences are SGHDT and YYEEEE. The CDR3 region is CASSLAGDEQYF. CDR3 in DNA: TGTGCCAGCAGCTTGGCTGGGGACGAGCAGTACTTC.

J is TRBJ1-2 and V is TRBV18; D unclear. Germline loops: CDR1 KGHSH, CDR2 LQKENI. The CDR3 is 12 residues long. V was pared by 2 bases and J by 1 base, with 2 bases between. CDR3 coding DNA: TGTGCCAGCTCACCAAGTAACTATGGCTACACCTTC. Translated: CASSPSNYGYTF.

The rearrangement uses TRBV4-3 and TRBJ2-7; 7 nucleotides align to TRBD2. Germline CDR1 LGHNA, CDR2 YSLEER. This CDR3 is 15 amino acids long. The trim removed 0 bases at V and 2 bases at J, leaving 4 bases unmatched. Here the CDR3 reads CASSQDLAVAYEQYF. CDR3 sequence (DNA): TGCGCCAGCAGCCAAGATCTAGCGGTGGCCTACGAGCAGTACTTC.

The chain uses TRBV6-5 and TRBJ1-1, with D tentatively TRBD1 (5 bases). The germline V and J ends were trimmed by 5 bases and 1 base, with 11 bases remaining between them. Germline CDR1 MNHEY, CDR2 SVGAGI. This CDR3 has 14 residues. CDR3 region: CASSQDTTNTEAFF. For the CDR3, the DNA is TGTGCCAGCAGTCAGGACACCACGAACACTGAAGCTTTCTTT.

The chain links TRBV6-6 to TRBJ1-5; 8 bases align to TRBD1. Trimming cost V 6 bases and J 2 bases; bases outside gene matches: 3. The germline gives CDR1 MNHNY, CDR2 SVGAGI (reference sequence). CDR3 size: 14 residues. In DNA, the CDR3 is TGTGCCAGCAGGCCAGGGGGCGGCAATCAGCCCCAGCATTTT. This gives the protein CASRPGGGNQPQHF.

This chain joins TRBV5-1 and TRBJ2-5; no reliable D call. CDR3 length equals 13 residues. Germline loops: CDR1 SGHRS, CDR2 YFSETQ. V dropped 0 bases and J dropped 3 bases, with 6 bases sitting between them. CDR3 sequence reads: CASSLADKETQYF. The CDR3 nucleotides read TGCGCCAGCAGCTTGGCCGATAAAGAGACCCAGTACTTC.